Following are 15 T cell receptor beta chains from one sample sequenced in a study of shared clonotypes between healthy human individuals (dated by TCRdb to about 2020). Library preparation used the immunoSEQ multiplex PCR assay. Entries here come from immuneACCESS through TCRdb and include only in-frame sequences with V and J called. Some clones fail to appear in such tables; in the studies checked, an unresolved V gene covers under half of the shortfall, and the cause of the remainder is unknown. The sample table lists around 1,100,000 clones, around 77% of them with a count of one. The top ten clonotypes cover roughly 0.82% of the sample. The sequenced sample was memory CD4+ T cells from PBMCs. The cell subset or site label, read with the paper, signifies: CD45RA-negative fraction. Receptors originate from a man between 18 and 29 years old in good health. Some clones in this sample may be carry-over from other donors' samples.

The chain carries TRBV4-3 and TRBJ2-6; D remains unclear. The CDR3 covers 16 residues. Trimming took 0 bases from V and 0 from J, leaving 6 bases between them. CDR1 is LGHNA, CDR2 YSLEER, per germline. The CDR3 region is CASSQDAASGANVLTF. For the CDR3, the DNA is TGCGCCAGCAGCCAAGATGCGGCCTCTGGGGCCAACGTCCTGACTTTC.

This clone was counted a few times. The chain recombines TRBV12-5 with TRBJ2-1; 7 positions agree with TRBD2. The germline V gene has CDR1 LGHNT and CDR2 FRNRAP. Unmatched junction bases numbered 7, after V lost 6 bases and J lost 2 bases. CDR3 size: 15 residues. CDR3 DNA: TGTGCTAGTGGAGCCGGGACTACCCCCTACAATGAGCAGTTCTTC. Protein product: CASGAGTTPYNEQFF. Complete variable domain (other parts from reference TRBV12-5 and TRBJ2-1): DARVTQTPRHKVTEMGQEVTMRCQPILGHNTVFWYRQTMMQGLELLAYFRNRAPLDDSGMPKDRFSAEMPDATLATLKIQPSEPRDSAVYFCASGAGTTPYNEQFFGPGTRLTVL.

This clone has only a few counts. The V and J genes are TRBV14 and TRBJ1-1; no reliable D call. V was trimmed by 4 bases and J by 6 bases, leaving 15 bases between them. The germline CDR1 and CDR2 sequences are SGHDN and FVKESK. The CDR3 totals 14 residues. The chain's CDR3 is CASSLGWTAAEAFF. Here the CDR3 DNA reads TGTGCCAGCAGCCTGGGGTGGACGGCGGCTGAAGCTTTCTTT.

CDR3 nucleotides: TGTGCCAGCAGTTTGATGGGCAGTTGGAATGAGCAGTTCTTC. This sequence encodes CASSLMGSWNEQFF. The rearrangement joins TRBV28 to TRBJ2-1; no firm D call. V lost 3 bases to trimming and J lost 7 bases, with 13 bases between them. The V gene's germline CDR1 is MDHEN and CDR2 SYDVKM. The CDR3 is made up of 14 amino acids.

V gene TRBV19 combines with J gene TRBJ1-2, with TRBD1 matching over 7 bases. V lost 4 bases and J lost 6; bases outside the gene matches: 8. The CDR3 has 14 residues. Per germline, CDR1 LNHDA and CDR2 SQIVND (reference sequence). The CDR3 bases are TGTGCCAGTAGTAAAAGAGACAGGGCGAATGGCTACACCTTC. Its translation is CASSKRDRANGYTF.

This clone was counted ten times or more. This CDR3 is also generated by other DNA sequences in the sample. The CDR3 reads CAHDRPGGNIQYF. The DNA for the CDR3 is TGTGCCCATGATCGGCCGGGGGGAAACATTCAGTACTTC. This chain uses TRBV7-9 with TRBJ2-4, with TRBD2 matching over 7 bases. V shed 11 bases and J 6 bases; nucleotides not matched to a gene: 10. Germline CDR1 reads SEHNR; CDR2 reads FQNEAQ (reference sequence). The CDR3 covers 13 residues.

This chain uses TRBV28 with TRBJ1-5, with 12 bases identical to TRBD1. The CDR3 runs 16 residues. V lost 7 bases and J lost 7; bases outside the gene matches: 11. Per germline, CDR1 MDHEN and CDR2 SYDVKM. This chain's CDR3 is CASTTPGTGGRQPQHF. CDR3 sequence (DNA): TGTGCCAGCACCACGCCCGGGACAGGGGGCAGACAGCCCCAGCATTTT.

The chain is built from TRBV27 and TRBJ2-1, with TRBD2 matching over 15 bases. Germline values: CDR1 MNHEY, CDR2 SMNVEV (reference sequence). With V trimmed by 8 bases and J by 0 bases, 8 bases remained unmatched. This CDR3 comprises 18 residues. The DNA of the CDR3 is TGTGCCAGCTCGTCCGGGACTAGCGGGAGGCACTCCTACAATGAGCAGTTCTTC. It translates to CASSSGTSGRHSYNEQFF.

This clone appeared once. The CDR3 DNA reads as TGTGCCAGCAGCTATCTCCAGGGTCGGAACACTGAAGCTTTCTTT. It codes for CASSYLQGRNTEAFF. V and J are TRBV7-9 and TRBJ1-1; D is perhaps TRBD1 (5 bases). The CDR3 runs to 15 residues. The V end lost 4 bases, the J end lost 1 base, and 13 bases lay between the germline ends. Germline CDR1 is SEHNR and CDR2 is FQNEAQ (reference sequence).

J is TRBJ1-4 and V is TRBV7-9; D perhaps matches TRBD1 (6 bases). Trimming stripped 8 bases from V and 0 bases from J, with 13 bases between. Germline V gives CDR1 SEHNR, CDR2 FQNEAQ (reference sequence). The CDR3 has 15 amino acids. The CDR3 nucleotides read TGTGCCAGCGCCACCGGGGGCGCAACTAATGAAAAACTGTTTTTT. Translating gives CASATGGATNEKLFF.

This clone has only one observation. The chain has TRBV18 and TRBJ2-3; 10 bases match TRBD2. There are 16 residues in the CDR3. Per the germline V gene, CDR1 is KGHSH and CDR2 is LQKENI. V was clipped by 2 bases and J by 4 bases; unmatched bases: 6. The CDR3 loop is CASSPTASGSADTQYF. The CDR3 DNA reads as TGTGCCAGCTCACCAACAGCTAGCGGGAGTGCAGATACGCAGTATTTT.

This clone was recorded a few times. The J gene is TRBJ2-1, the V gene TRBV4-2; D tentatively fits TRBD1 or TRBD2 (5 bases each). Trimming left V 4 bases short and J 2 bases short, with 18 bases between. The CDR3 runs to 17 residues. The germline V gene encodes CDR1 LGHNA and CDR2 YNFKEQ. The CDR3: CASSRVAGTPTYNEQFF. The CDR3, as DNA: TGTGCCAGCAGCCGCGTGGCCGGGACCCCTACCTACAATGAGCAGTTCTTC.

This clone showed up just a few times. The genes are TRBV10-3 and TRBJ1-2, with 7 bases matching TRBD1. Germline CDR1 and CDR2: ENHRY and SYGVKD. V lost 2 bases, J lost 3 bases, and 6 bases stayed unmatched. The CDR3 contains 15 residues. The CDR3 here is CAISEPGTEDYGYTF. DNA of the CDR3: TGTGCCATCAGTGAGCCCGGGACAGAGGACTATGGCTACACCTTC.

The chain is built from TRBV19 and TRBJ1-5; D possibly corresponds to TRBD1 (6 bases). The V end was cut by 7 bases, the J end by 2 bases, with 21 bases between. This CDR3 has 17 residues. The germline CDR1 and CDR2 sequences are LNHDA and SQIVND (reference sequence). The CDR3 is CASTSVGRGGGNQPQHF. The CDR3 coding sequence is TGTGCCAGTACCTCGGTCGGCAGGGGTGGTGGCAATCAGCCCCAGCATTTT.

The chain uses TRBV2 and TRBJ2-7; D is unclear. Germline V CDR1 and CDR2: SNHLY, FYNNEI. This CDR3 is built from 16 residues. Trimming removed 5 bases from V and 3 bases from J, with 20 bases in between. This chain's CDR3 is CASSTPPPRVVYEQYF. CDR3 coding DNA: TGTGCCAGCAGTACTCCCCCCCCACGAGTGGTCTACGAGCAGTACTTC.